The present entry profiles one T cell receptor (beta chain) with its context. Per germline, CDR1 SGHRS and CDR2 YFSETQ. This CDR3 contains 14 residues. V lost 0 bases and J 4 bases, leaving 10 bases between the germline ends. These data come from a study of blood T cell repertoires in COVID-19. Sequenced by immunoSEQ multiplex PCR; TCRdb stores in-frame clones only, minus some. The sample has some 130,000 clones; roughly 80% are singletons. Sequencing was done on a sample of peripheral blood. V usage is TRBV5-1 and J usage is TRBJ1-2, with D tentatively TRBD1 (5 bases). The receptor was isolated from a man aged 55 to 70 who had recovered from COVID-19. In nucleotides, the CDR3 is TGCGCCAGCAGCTTGGGACAGACCCTCTATGGCTACACCTTC. This sequence encodes CASSLGQTLYGYTF.